The clone carrying this T cell receptor beta chain was counted at least ten times. This sample is drawn from a study of shared clonotypes between healthy human individuals. Study overall: Donors, aged 18 to 49, were two women and three men.

Loaded into unsorted PBMC replicate PCRs was approximately 300 ng DNA, 30,000 or so T cell genomes. Per the study methods: Filtering differed for immunoSEQ, which gave only junction sequences without quality scores. Produced via immunoSEQ multiplex PCR; TCRdb's table is partial and in-frame only. V, J and clone size were drawn from that table, and D and trimming were deduced from the DNA. In the table there are around 500,000 clones, about 82% of which are singletons. All of the donors resided in Nashville, Tennessee, and each was a Caucasian adult. The CDR3 covers 17 residues. Losses at the gene ends were 1 base for V and 2 bases for J; bases not matched to a gene: 9. CDR1 and CDR2 from the germline V gene are MGHDK and SYGVNS.

This clonotype originated in a woman between 40 and 55 years old in good health. Some clones in this sample may be carry-over from other donors' samples. V usage is TRBV25-1 and J usage is TRBJ2-3; the match to TRBD2 covers 7 bases. The sample consisted of PBMCs. The DNA for the CDR3 is TGTGCCAGCAGTGAATTAGGGAGGGGACCGTCCACAGATACGCAGTATTTT. Its translation: CASSELGRGPSTDTQYF. Combining the CDR3 with reference TRBV25-1 and TRBJ2-3 gives the whole variable domain EADIYQTPRYLVIGTGKKITLECSQTMGHDKMYWYQQDPGMELHLIHYSYGVNSTEKGDLSSESTVSRIRTEHFPLTLESARPSHTSQYLCASSELGRGPSTDTQYFGPGTRLTVL.